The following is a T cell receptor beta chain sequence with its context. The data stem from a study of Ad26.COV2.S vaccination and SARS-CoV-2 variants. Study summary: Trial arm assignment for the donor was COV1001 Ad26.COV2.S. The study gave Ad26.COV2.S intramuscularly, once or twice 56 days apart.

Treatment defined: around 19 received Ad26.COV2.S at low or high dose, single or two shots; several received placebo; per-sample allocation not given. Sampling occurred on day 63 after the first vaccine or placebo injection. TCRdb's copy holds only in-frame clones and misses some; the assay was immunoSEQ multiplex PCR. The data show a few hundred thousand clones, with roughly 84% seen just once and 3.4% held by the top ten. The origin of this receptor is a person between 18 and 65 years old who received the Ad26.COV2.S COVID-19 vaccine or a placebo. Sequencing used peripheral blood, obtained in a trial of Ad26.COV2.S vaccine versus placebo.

This chain's CDR3 is CASSQVEQGANEQFF. In DNA, the CDR3 is TGTGCCAGCAGCCAAGTCGAACAGGGGGCCAATGAGCAGTTCTTC. J is TRBJ2-1 and V is TRBV4-2; the match to TRBD1 covers 9 bases. The junction had 4 bases not matched to a gene; V was cut back by 1 base and J by 6 bases. Germline assignment: CDR1 LGHNA and CDR2 YNFKEQ. The CDR3 totals 15 residues.